The 23 T cell receptor beta chains below come from one sample, sequenced in a study of shared clonotypes between healthy human individuals. The naive CD8 population came from CD45RO-negative cells selected for CCR7, without terminally differentiated effector memory CD45RA+ cells. Some clones are missing from TCRdb's copy, which holds only in-frame ones; the method was immunoSEQ multiplex PCR. The sample comprises a few million clones, approximately 92% of which are singletons, and around 1.7% rests with the top ten. The sequenced sample was naive CD8+ T cells from PBMCs. All receptors come from a man in his late teens or twenties in good health. Some clones in this sample may be carry-over from other donors' samples.

V usage is TRBV19 and J usage is TRBJ2-1, with 8 nucleotides matching TRBD2. This CDR3 region has 16 residues. V shed 5 bases and J 6 bases; nucleotides not matched to a gene: 12. Germline loops: CDR1 LNHDA, CDR2 SQIVND (reference sequence). CDR3 DNA sequence: TGTGCCAGTAGTCCGGGGACGGGACTAGTGTCCAATGAGCAGTTCTTC. This encodes CASSPGTGLVSNEQFF.

The chain carries TRBV30 and TRBJ2-1; D unresolved. V was cut by 7 bases and J by 9 bases, with 16 bases left in between. Germline lookup yields CDR1 GTSNPN and CDR2 SVGIG (reference sequence). This CDR3 spans 12 amino acids. The CDR3, as DNA: TGTGCCTTCGCCTTCCACGGCGGTGAGCAGTTCTTC. It codes for CAFAFHGGEQFF.

The chain is built from TRBV29-1 and TRBJ2-2; 10 bases fit TRBD2. Germline V CDR1 and CDR2: SQVTM, ANQGSEA. The CDR3 has 16 residues. The trim removed 7 bases at V and 2 bases at J, leaving 10 bases unmatched. CDR3 protein: CSARASGGINTGELFF. CDR3 sequence (DNA): TGCAGCGCCCGGGCTAGCGGGGGAATTAACACCGGGGAGCTGTTTTTT.

The chain employs TRBV7-8 and TRBJ1-2; D is ambiguous. Germline CDR1 reads SGHVS; CDR2 reads FQNEAQ. V shed 1 base and J shed 8 bases, with 11 bases lying between them. The CDR3 has 13 residues. DNA for the CDR3: TGTGCCAGCAGCTTAGGTTCAGGTGGCGGCTACACCTTC. This gives the protein CASSLGSGGGYTF.

The chain's CDR3 is CASNPGVYSNQPQHF. The CDR3 bases are TGTGCCAGCAATCCCGGGGTTTATAGCAATCAGCCCCAGCATTTT. The V call is TRBV6-5, the J call TRBJ1-5; D unresolved. V lost 7 bases to trimming and J lost 0 bases, with 13 bases between them. The CDR3 is 15 amino acids. Germline V gene data show CDR1 as MNHEY and CDR2 as SVGAGI.

Turning to this clone: The sample carries other DNA sequences with the same CDR3. CDR3 bases: TGTGCCAGCAGTTCGCCCCCAGATACGCAGTATTTT. Translation: CASSSPPDTQYF. This sequence joins TRBV27 and TRBJ2-3, with D unclear. The V and J ends lost 4 bases and 4 bases respectively, with 6 bases between them. The CDR3 covers 12 residues. Germline V gives CDR1 MNHEY, CDR2 SMNVEV (reference sequence).

The rearrangement uses TRBV28 and TRBJ1-2; D is possibly TRBD1 (5 bases). Germline assignment: CDR1 MDHEN and CDR2 SYDVKM. V was shortened by 6 bases and J by 8 bases, with 25 bases between the two germline ends. The length of the CDR3 is 16 residues. DNA of the CDR3: TGTGCCAGCAGACCCGTAGTTGTGGGACCACGGGGGGGCTACACCTTC. It is translated as CASRPVVVGPRGGYTF.

The chain recombines TRBV7-8 with TRBJ2-5, with D hard to call. V lost 5 bases to trimming and J lost 2 bases, with 12 bases between them. Per the germline V gene, CDR1 is SGHVS and CDR2 is FQNEAQ. The CDR3 length is 14 residues. CDR3 sequence reads: CASSVRPAQETQYF. In nucleotides, the CDR3 is TGTGCCAGCAGCGTACGGCCGGCGCAAGAGACCCAGTACTTC.

The V call is TRBV5-5, the J call TRBJ2-7; perhaps D is TRBD1 or TRBD2 (5 bases each). The CDR3 has 15 residues. Deletions cut 4 bases from V and 1 base from J, with 15 bases between. Germline CDR1 and CDR2: SGHKS and YYEKEE (reference sequence). CDR3 in amino acids: CASSTGDVPSYEQYF. CDR3 coding DNA: TGTGCCAGCAGCACCGGGGACGTTCCTTCCTACGAGCAGTACTTC.

The chain uses TRBV29-1 and TRBJ2-1, with 10 bases aligning to TRBD2. With 7 bases clipped from V and 5 bases from J, the junction kept 11 bases outside the gene matches. Per the germline V gene, CDR1 is SQVTM and CDR2 is ANQGSEA. CDR3 length equals 15 residues. The CDR3 here is CSATPLAGVHNEQFF. The CDR3 nucleotides read TGCAGCGCCACCCCTCTAGCGGGAGTCCACAATGAGCAGTTCTTC.

The table lists this clone with a count of one. The chain joins TRBV28 to TRBJ1-4; D is possibly TRBD1 (5 bases). The CDR3 is 15 residues long. V shed 6 bases and J shed 3 bases, with 14 bases lying between them. Germline-derived CDR1 and CDR2 are MDHEN and SYDVKM. CDR3 sequence: CASRIVGVANEKLFF. The CDR3 bases are TGTGCCAGCAGAATCGTGGGGGTTGCTAATGAAAAACTGTTTTTT.

Written as DNA, the CDR3 is TGTGCCACTCGTCCTTATCCCGGGACTAGCGGTAATGAGCAGTTCTTC. This translates into CATRPYPGTSGNEQFF. V gene TRBV10-3 combines with J gene TRBJ2-1; 11 bases are a match to TRBD2. The V gene end was trimmed by 10 bases and the J gene end by 7 bases; junction bases not matched to a gene: 15. Germline CDR1 ENHRY, CDR2 SYGVKD. This CDR3 region has 16 residues.

This clone came up once. This chain connects TRBV27 to TRBJ2-5; 10 bases match TRBD2. This CDR3 region has 17 residues. With 5 bases clipped from V and 3 bases from J, the junction kept 12 bases outside the gene matches. Germline V lookup: CDR1 MNHEY, CDR2 SMNVEV (reference sequence). The CDR3 loop reads CASSPLLLAGVEETQYF. In DNA, the CDR3 is TGTGCCAGCAGTCCGTTACTTCTAGCGGGAGTAGAAGAGACCCAGTACTTC.

The J gene is TRBJ2-2, the V gene TRBV7-9; no clear D gene. Germline V gives CDR1 SEHNR, CDR2 FQNEAQ (reference sequence). V was trimmed by 1 base and J by 6 bases, leaving 15 bases between them. The CDR3 totals 16 residues. The CDR3 sequence: CASSLVLGRRSGELFF. CDR3 DNA sequence: TGTGCCAGCAGCTTAGTTCTGGGTCGGCGGTCCGGGGAGCTGTTTTTT.

Notes on this clone: The sample contains more than one DNA sequence encoding this CDR3. The chain links TRBV5-6 to TRBJ2-7; 8 nucleotides match TRBD2. Trimming removed 2 bases from V and 2 bases from J; junction bases left unmatched: 3. The germline gives CDR1 SGHDT, CDR2 YYEEEE. The CDR3 loop spans 14 amino acids. The DNA of the CDR3 is TGTGCCAGCAGCTTTGGGACTAGTCCCTACGAGCAGTACTTC. It encodes CASSFGTSPYEQYF. The full variable domain, with the rest looked up from reference TRBV5-6 and TRBJ2-7, is DAGVTQSPTHLIKTRGQQVTLRCSPKSGHDTVSWYQQALGQGPQFIFQYYEEEERQRGNFPDRFSGHQFPNYSSELNVNALLLGDSALYLCASSFGTSPYEQYFGPGTRLTVT.

The CDR3 nucleotides are TGTGCCAGCAGCCCCCCGGCCCATGAGCAGTTCTTC. Amino acids: CASSPPAHEQFF. This chain uses TRBV7-9 with TRBJ2-1; no clear D gene. Germline assignment: CDR1 SEHNR and CDR2 FQNEAQ (reference sequence). The CDR3 runs 12 residues. V dropped 5 bases and J dropped 8 bases, with 10 bases sitting between them.

The chain joins TRBV19 to TRBJ2-7; 10 positions agree with TRBD2. Germline trimming cut 5 bases from V and 7 bases from J; bases unmatched to any gene: 14. Per the germline V gene, CDR1 is LNHDA and CDR2 is SQIVND (reference sequence). This CDR3 has 16 amino acids. The CDR3 sequence: CASSSSRLAGVEEQYF. CDR3 in DNA: TGTGCCAGTAGTTCGTCTAGGCTAGCGGGAGTGGAGGAGCAGTACTTC. Combining the CDR3 with reference TRBV19 and TRBJ2-7 gives the whole variable domain DGGITQSPKYLFRKEGQNVTLSCEQNLNHDAMYWYRQDPGQGLRLIYYSQIVNDFQKGDIAEGYSVSREKKESFPLTVTSAQKNPTAFYLCASSSSRLAGVEEQYFGPGTRLTVT.

This rearrangement joins TRBV19 to TRBJ1-1; TRBD1 matches at 11 bases. Germline trimming cut 2 bases from V and 0 bases from J; bases unmatched to any gene: 2. CDR1 and CDR2 from the germline V gene are LNHDA and SQIVND (reference sequence). The CDR3 runs 16 residues. The CDR3 is CASSIWTGGLNTEAFF. DNA of the CDR3: TGTGCCAGTAGTATATGGACAGGGGGCTTGAACACTGAAGCTTTCTTT.

V usage is TRBV28 and J usage is TRBJ2-1, with a possible D match to TRBD1 (6 bases). Germline lookup yields CDR1 MDHEN and CDR2 SYDVKM. The CDR3 length is 15 residues. Trimming removed 6 bases from V and 6 bases from J, with 18 bases in between. CDR3 amino acids: CASSNSRGRTNEQFF. In nucleotides, the CDR3 is TGTGCCAGCAGCAATAGCAGGGGACGGACCAATGAGCAGTTCTTC.

This clone has a single count. In DNA, the CDR3 is TGTGCCAGCAGCACGGGACTAGCGGGAGTTTGGACAGATACGCAGTATTTT. This gives the protein CASSTGLAGVWTDTQYF. The chain is built from TRBV11-2 and TRBJ2-3; 14 bases align to TRBD2. The CDR3 extends over 17 amino acids. Germline V lookup: CDR1 SGHAT, CDR2 FQNNGV. Trimming removed 5 bases from V and 3 bases from J; junction bases left unmatched: 7.

V usage is TRBV13 and J usage is TRBJ2-7; D possibly corresponds to TRBD1 (6 bases). Germline CDR1 reads PRHDT; CDR2 reads FYEKMQ (reference sequence). V was pared by 5 bases and J by 2 bases, with 13 bases between. This CDR3 contains 14 residues. The CDR3 loop is CASSTRDTTYEQYF. The CDR3 coding sequence is TGTGCCAGCAGCACCCGGGACACGACCTACGAGCAGTACTTC. The complete variable domain, with remaining parts taken from reference TRBV13 and TRBJ2-7, reads AAGVIQSPRHLIKEKRETATLKCYPIPRHDTVYWYQQGPGQDPQFLISFYEKMQSDKGSIPDRFSAQQFSDYHSELNMSSLELGDSALYFCASSTRDTTYEQYFGPGTRLTVT.

Comment on this clone: The same CDR3 can be traced to other DNA sequences in this sample. J is TRBJ2-7 and V is TRBV27; maybe TRBD1 (6 bases). The CDR3 contains 14 residues. V lost 5 bases and J lost 3, with 14 bases in between. CDR1 is MNHEY, CDR2 SMNVEV, per germline (reference sequence). CDR3 sequence reads: CASSLTGSLYEQYF. The CDR3 nucleotides are TGTGCCAGCAGTCTAACAGGGAGCCTCTACGAGCAGTACTTC.

This clone came up once. The rearrangement uses TRBV9 and TRBJ2-1; D is uncertain. This CDR3 contains 17 residues. The V end lost 0 bases, the J end lost 0 bases, and 13 bases lay between the germline ends. The germline gives CDR1 SGDLS, CDR2 YYNGEE. The CDR3 nucleotides are TGTGCCAGCAGCGTAGCGGTCGCAAGGAGCTCCTACAATGAGCAGTTCTTC. It yields the protein CASSVAVARSSYNEQFF.